The sequence of this T cell receptor beta chain was determined in a study of CD8 T cells in ankylosing spondylitis. This CDR3 comprises 16 residues. V gave up 8 bases and J gave up 0 bases, with 18 bases separating them. The study's findings and limits: Typical of ankylosing spondylitis blood, it appeared, was a TCR beta motif of seven to nine highly homologous variants. Enrichment of disease-linked clones was reportedly significant in matched ankylosing spondylitis synovial fluid.

As regards this clonotype: The target antigen is unknown.

Libraries for TCR beta were made by quantitative 5'-RACE with molecular barcodes. TCRdb analysed the 5' RACE reads with MiXCR anew, one entry per CDR3 protein. The data show roughly 700,000 distinct CDR3 sequences, 15% to 20% seen once. Sequencing used blood, either unsorted or a sorted T cell fraction (not recorded which). This rearrangement joins TRBV12-3 or TRBV12-4 to TRBJ2-3, with D unresolved. This receptor was identified in a male donor with ankylosing spondylitis. CDR3 nucleotides: TGTGCCAGCTCCTCGAACCCCGGAGCTAGCACAGATACGCAGTATTTT. This translates into CASSSNPGASTDTQYF.